Shown below are 21 T cell receptor beta chains from a single sample sequenced in a study of lymphopenia after photon versus proton radiotherapy. The data were produced by immunoSEQ multiplex PCR, yet TCRdb's version contains in-frame clones alone and is incomplete. The sample has some 170,000 clones; 88% are singletons. The sample in question was peripheral blood, obtained from a patient treated with photon-based radiotherapy. Every receptor here comes from a middle-aged man with gastric cancer.

The J gene is TRBJ1-2, the V gene TRBV9; D is undetermined. There are 14 residues in the CDR3. In germline, CDR1 is SGDLS, CDR2 YYNGEE. Trimming pared 4 bases from V and 4 bases from J, leaving 14 bases between. CDR3 nucleotide sequence: TGTGCCAGCAGCCCCCGGTCCGACCCCTATGGCTACACCTTC. Protein product: CASSPRSDPYGYTF.

The chain is built from TRBV28 and TRBJ1-2; possible D gene TRBD1, 5 bases. This CDR3 comprises 14 residues. The V gene lost 2 bases and the J gene lost 6 bases, with 13 bases spanning the gap. Germline V gene data show CDR1 as MDHEN and CDR2 as SYDVKM. CDR3 nucleotide sequence: TGTGCCAGCAGTTTAGGTGGTGGGGGGAATGGCTACACCTTC. Translation gives CASSLGGGGNGYTF.

The chain uses TRBV14 and TRBJ2-7; 13 nucleotides match TRBD2. The CDR3 runs 15 residues. V gave up 4 bases and J gave up 5 bases; unmatched junction bases: 5. Germline CDR1 SGHDN, CDR2 FVKESK. The CDR3 spells CASSRGLAGEDEQYF. The CDR3 bases are TGTGCCAGCAGCCGAGGACTAGCGGGAGAGGACGAGCAGTACTTC.

This chain joins TRBV30 and TRBJ1-1, with a possible D match to TRBD1 (5 bases). Per the germline V gene, CDR1 is GTSNPN and CDR2 is SVGIG (reference sequence). V lost 3 bases, J lost 2 bases, and 13 bases lay in between. The CDR3 consists of 14 residues. CDR3 loop: CAWSKYTGNTEAFF. The DNA of the CDR3 is TGTGCCTGGAGCAAATATACAGGAAACACTGAAGCTTTCTTT. Full variable domain (rest looked up from reference TRBV30 and TRBJ1-1): SQTIHQWPATLVQPVGSPLSLECTVEGTSNPNLYWYRQAAGRGLQLLFYSVGIGQISSEVPQNLSASRPQDRQFILSSKKLLLSDSGFYLCAWSKYTGNTEAFFGQGTRLTVV.

There are a few counts of this clone. The J gene is TRBJ1-2, the V gene TRBV6-1; TRBD1 agrees at 10 bases. With 2 bases clipped from V and 8 bases from J, the junction kept 5 bases outside the gene matches. Germline V lookup: CDR1 MNHNS, CDR2 SASEGT. The CDR3 has 14 amino acids. CDR3 amino acids: CASSERGTGDGYTF. Written as DNA, the CDR3 is TGTGCCAGCAGTGAACGAGGGACAGGGGACGGCTACACCTTC.

This clone was seen a single time. This rearrangement joins TRBV6-5 to TRBJ1-3; the match to TRBD1 covers 7 bases. V shed 6 bases, J shed 0 bases, and the junction held 5 bases outside the gene matches. The CDR3 covers 15 residues. The germline V gene has CDR1 MNHEY and CDR2 SVGAGI. This chain's CDR3 is CASRRTGDSGNTIYF. Here the CDR3 DNA reads TGTGCCAGCAGGAGAACAGGGGACTCTGGAAACACCATATATTTT.

The gene calls are TRBV28 and TRBJ2-1, with D perhaps matching TRBD1 (7 bases). The germline V gene has CDR1 MDHEN and CDR2 SYDVKM. V gave up 1 base and J gave up 7 bases, with 17 bases separating them. There are 16 residues in the CDR3. Here the CDR3 DNA reads TGTGCCAGCAGTTTATTGGAGGGGGCGCGGTCGAATGAGCAGTTCTTC. Amino acids: CASSLLEGARSNEQFF.

The gene calls are TRBV19 and TRBJ2-7, with a possible D match to TRBD2 (5 bases). V was clipped by 3 bases and J by 0 bases, with 9 bases between them. In germline, CDR1 is LNHDA, CDR2 SQIVND (reference sequence). CDR3 size: 14 residues. The CDR3 bases are TGTGCCAGTAGTATCGGGGTGTTCTCCTACGAGCAGTACTTC. It codes for CASSIGVFSYEQYF.

The CDR3 reads CASSLAGGQDEQYF. The DNA of the CDR3 is TGTGCCAGCAGCTTAGCGGGAGGGCAGGACGAGCAGTACTTC. This chain connects TRBV5-8 to TRBJ2-7; 10 bases map to TRBD2. Germline V gene data show CDR1 as SGHTS and CDR2 as YDEGEE. This CDR3 has 14 amino acids. With V trimmed by 2 bases and J by 5 bases, 4 bases remained unmatched.

This clone has only a few counts. The J gene is TRBJ2-5, the V gene TRBV15; 7 nucleotides align to TRBD1. Losses at the gene ends were 5 bases for V and 4 bases for J; bases not matched to a gene: 10. This CDR3 has 15 amino acids. Germline V gene lookup returns CDR1 LNHNV and CDR2 YYDKDF (reference sequence). The CDR3 nucleotides are TGTGCCACCAGCCCCACCAGGGGGTGGGCAGAGACCCAGTACTTC. Translated, it gives CATSPTRGWAETQYF.

This clone has a single count. The chain couples TRBV18 to TRBJ2-4; tentatively, D is TRBD2 (6 bases). This CDR3 is 16 amino acids long. Germline-derived CDR1 and CDR2 are KGHSH and LQKENI. Deletions cut 4 bases from V and 3 bases from J, with 16 bases between. This CDR3 is CASSQPGLRGKNIQYF. As DNA, the CDR3 is TGTGCCAGCTCACAACCGGGACTGCGGGGCAAAAACATTCAGTACTTC.

In its sample, this clone was seen once. The V gene is TRBV6-5, the J gene TRBJ1-1; D ambiguous. Germline V gives CDR1 MNHEY, CDR2 SVGAGI. The ends were cut back, 6 bases at V and 0 bases at J, with 11 bases in the middle. The CDR3 is 14 residues long. In DNA form, the CDR3 reads TGTGCCAGCAGCTTGACAAGGATGAACACTGAAGCTTTCTTT. It translates to CASSLTRMNTEAFF.

The chain has TRBV18 and TRBJ1-2, with D unclear. This CDR3 is built from 13 residues. V lost 6 bases and J 2 bases, leaving 10 bases between the germline ends. Germline values: CDR1 KGHSH, CDR2 LQKENI. The CDR3 bases are TGTGCCAGCTCTCCGAGTCTAAACTATGGCTACACCTTC. This encodes CASSPSLNYGYTF.

This clone was counted between two and nine times. The rearrangement links TRBV13 to TRBJ1-1; D ambiguous. V lost 5 bases, J lost 0 bases, and 13 bases lay in between. This CDR3 region has 15 residues. The germline gives CDR1 PRHDT, CDR2 FYEKMQ (reference sequence). The CDR3 loop is CASSLRSRMNTEAFF. The CDR3 nucleotides are TGTGCCAGCAGCCTCAGGAGCCGAATGAACACTGAAGCTTTCTTT.

This chain uses TRBV6-5 with TRBJ2-3; the D gene is possibly TRBD1 (5 bases). Trimming took 6 bases from V and 1 from J, leaving 11 bases between them. CDR3 length: 14 residues. The germline V gene encodes CDR1 MNHEY and CDR2 SVGAGI. The CDR3 reads CASSRTIGTDTQYF. The CDR3 DNA follows: TGTGCCAGCAGCCGGACAATAGGCACAGATACGCAGTATTTT.

The rearrangement uses TRBV7-9 and TRBJ2-3, with D possibly being TRBD1 (5 bases). Germline V gene data show CDR1 as SEHNR and CDR2 as FQNEAQ (reference sequence). The CDR3 is 13 amino acids. Trimming took 1 base from V and 6 from J, leaving 8 bases between them. In nucleotides, the CDR3 is TGTGCCAGCAGCTTAGGGGGCTCGGATACGCAGTATTTT. As protein: CASSLGGSDTQYF.

J is TRBJ2-7 and V is TRBV27, with a tentative D call TRBD2 (6 bases). Germline V gene sequence: CDR1 MNHEY, CDR2 SMNVEV (reference sequence). Deletions cut 6 bases from V and 2 bases from J, with 23 bases between. The CDR3 sequence is 17 residues long. Written as DNA, the CDR3 is TGTGCCAGCAGCTCAAGGGGAGGTAGCGGCCCCACCTACGAGCAGTACTTC. Translated: CASSSRGGSGPTYEQYF.

This rearrangement joins TRBV7-6 to TRBJ2-7; D might be TRBD1 (6 bases). CDR1 is SGHVS and CDR2 is FNYEAQ in the germline V gene. There are 15 residues in the CDR3. Trimming took 2 bases from V and 1 from J, leaving 12 bases between them. In DNA form, the CDR3 reads TGTGCCAGCAGCTTAAATACAGGGTGGTCCTACGAGCAGTACTTC. It translates to CASSLNTGWSYEQYF.

V usage is TRBV7-9 and J usage is TRBJ2-5, with 7 nucleotides matching TRBD2. CDR1 is SEHNR, CDR2 FQNEAQ, per germline (reference sequence). The trim removed 1 base at V and 4 bases at J, leaving 3 bases unmatched. The CDR3 totals 14 residues. The CDR3 spells CASSLVGGTETQYF. CDR3 sequence (DNA): TGTGCCAGCAGCTTAGTGGGGGGGACAGAGACCCAGTACTTC.

The V and J genes are TRBV18 and TRBJ1-3; possible D gene TRBD1, 5 bases. This CDR3 comprises 16 residues. Germline CDR1 and CDR2: KGHSH and LQKENI. V lost 4 bases and J 0 bases, leaving 13 bases between the germline ends. The CDR3 region has the DNA TGTGCCAGCTCACGATGGGACCGCAGCTCTGGAAACACCATATATTTT. Its protein is CASSRWDRSSGNTIYF.

The genes are TRBV2 and TRBJ1-5, with TRBD1 as a possible D gene (6 bases). V lost 5 bases and J 6 bases, leaving 23 bases between the germline ends. The CDR3 contains 17 residues. Looked up from germline, CDR1 is SNHLY and CDR2 is FYNNEI. For the CDR3, the DNA is TGTGCCAGCAGTAATAACAGGGACGGTCGGGTTAGTCAGCCCCAGCATTTT. Its translation is CASSNNRDGRVSQPQHF.